These 5 T cell receptor beta chains share one sample of origin, sequenced in a study of cytomegalovirus exposure and HLA in healthy donors. Vbeta (60) and Jbeta (13) primers were used in the PCR. TCRdb's copy holds only in-frame clones and misses some; the assay was immunoSEQ multiplex PCR. The table includes about 160,000 clones, approximately 70% detected once. Source material: PBMCs. Receptors were obtained from a man aged 35-49 years in good health and CMV-seropositive.

This rearrangement joins TRBV19 to TRBJ1-5; tentatively, D is TRBD1 (5 bases). There are 13 residues in the CDR3. Trimming stripped 1 base from V and 6 bases from J, with 7 bases between. The germline V gene encodes CDR1 LNHDA and CDR2 SQIVND (reference sequence). CDR3 amino acids: CASSIGGGQPQHF. DNA of the CDR3: TGTGCCAGTAGTATAGGCGGGGGTCAGCCCCAGCATTTT.

V is TRBV7-9 and J is TRBJ2-7; 8 positions match TRBD1. V was pared by 5 bases and J by 5 bases, with 5 bases of the junction left unmatched. The CDR3 has 13 residues. Germline CDR1 SEHNR, CDR2 FQNEAQ (reference sequence). CDR3 coding DNA: TGTGCCAGCAGCCCGGACAGGGCCGACGAGCAGTACTTC. This encodes CASSPDRADEQYF.

The chain employs TRBV4-1 and TRBJ2-2; the match to TRBD1 covers 7 bases. The CDR3 spans 15 residues. The V and J ends lost 5 bases and 0 bases, in that order; junction bases with no gene match: 3. CDR1 MGHRA and CDR2 YSYEKL come from the germline V gene. The CDR3 spells CASSFRGSNTGELFF. CDR3 DNA sequence: TGCGCCAGCAGCTTCAGGGGGTCGAACACCGGGGAGCTGTTTTTT.

This clone was recorded a few times. The gene calls are TRBV7-3 and TRBJ1-6; D unresolved. Germline CDR1 reads SGHTA; CDR2 reads FQGTGA. V lost 4 bases to trimming and J lost 7 bases, with 11 bases between them. The CDR3 covers 14 residues. The CDR3: CASSSSPGNSPLHF. Here the CDR3 DNA reads TGTGCCAGCAGCTCGAGCCCGGGAAATTCACCCCTCCACTTT.

The chain couples TRBV30 to TRBJ2-5; TRBD1 agrees at 9 bases. V lost 2 bases, J lost 5 bases, and 3 bases stayed unmatched. This CDR3 has 13 amino acids. Germline V lookup: CDR1 GTSNPN, CDR2 SVGIG (reference sequence). CDR3 coding DNA: TGTGCCTGGAGTACAGGGGGCGCGGAGACCCAGTACTTC. Its protein product is CAWSTGGAETQYF.